The rows below give T cell receptor beta chains drawn from one sample of a study of CD4 and CD8 cells across lung adenocarcinoma regions. TCRdb fed the PCR reads into MiXCR, producing one record per CDR3 protein. This repertoire shows about 19,000 distinct CDR3 sequences, more than 45% found once; its top ten account for roughly 19%. Sequencing was carried out using CD4+ T cells from the margin of a lung tumor. The receptors stem from a male donor with lung adenocarcinoma. The CD4 and CD8 labels of this study may be unreliable. Each CDR3 is given with its conserved first and last residue. The D gene is left open where the match is weak. Clone size is given for some rows only: seen once, a few or many times, or a class if the clone is expanded.

clone size	J gene	V gene	D gene	CDR3 protein	CDR3 DNA
few	TRBJ2-5	TRBV9	-	CASSVAGTSREQYF	TGTGCCAGCAGCGTAGCTGGTACTTCGAGGGAGCAGTACTTC
-	TRBJ2-3	TRBV6-1	-	CASEEVVFGTQYF	TGTGCCAGCGAGGAAGTTGTTTTTGGGACGCAGTATTTT
-	TRBJ1-2	TRBV6-1	-	CASSEALGGGGYTF	TGTGCCAGCAGTGAAGCGCTTGGGGGAGGTGGCTACACCTTC
large	TRBJ2-1	TRBV6-1	-	CASSEEWGGKYNEQFF	TGTGCCAGCAGTGAAGAATGGGGAGGCAAGTACAATGAGCAGTTCTTC
-	TRBJ2-1	TRBV10-3	TRBD2	CAISGLAVYNEQFF	TGTGCCATCTCGGGACTAGCGGTCTACAATGAGCAGTTCTTC
once	TRBJ2-3	TRBV6-1	-	CASILRGCTGEQYF	TGTGCCAGCATCCTGAGGGGGTGCACCGGGGAGCAGTATTTT
once	TRBJ2-5	TRBV6-1	-	CAGSGASGPETQYF	TGTGCGGGCAGTGGGGCCAGCGGCCCAGAGACCCAGTACTTC
many	TRBJ2-7	TRBV4-2	TRBD2	CASSQGQLADSYEQYF	TGTGCCAGCAGCCAAGGTCAACTAGCGGACTCCTACGAGCAGTACTTC
-	TRBJ2-1	TRBV27	TRBD2	CASSPPSGTSGYNEQFF	TGTGCCAGCAGTCCCCCCTCCGGGACTAGCGGATACAATGAGCAGTTCTTC
many	TRBJ2-7	TRBV10-1	-	CASSSGQAAGEQYF	TGCGCCAGCAGTTCCGGACAAGCCGCTGGGGAGCAGTACTTC
-	TRBJ2-3	TRBV10-2	-	CRGRRLAGEDTQYF	TGCCGCGGCAGGCGGCTGGCAGGCGAAGATACGCAGTATTTC
once	TRBJ2-3	TRBV10-2	-	CASRRLAGTNIQYF	TGCGCCAGCAGGCGGCTGGCAGGGACAAACATTCAGTATTTT
many	TRBJ2-7	TRBV6-5	TRBD2	CASSPRLAEYEQYF	TGTGCCAGCAGCCCACGACTAGCGGAATACGAGCAGTACTTC
-	TRBJ1-4	TRBV15	-	CATSRDLGATNEKLFF	TGTGCCACCAGCAGAGATCTGGGTGCAACTAATGAAAAACTGTTTTTT
-	TRBJ2-4	TRBV6-1	-	CASGAGQGGTDTQYF	TGTGCCAGCGGCGCGGGGCAGGGAGGCACAGACACTCAGTACTTC
-	TRBJ2-7	TRBV4-1	-	CASSAPWAAIYEQYF	TGCGCCAGCAGCGCCCCCTGGGCGGCTATATACGAGCAGTACTTC
once	TRBJ2-4	TRBV4-1	-	CAGRRGRPKDTQYF	TGCGCCGGCAGGCGGGGCAGACCCAAAGACACGCAGTATTTC
few	TRBJ2-3	TRBV6-1	-	CASRRKAHRTDTQYF	TGTGCCAGCAGGCGAAAGGCGCATCGGACGGATACGCAGTATTTT
-	TRBJ2-5	TRBV27	-	CASSAGRGGSETETQYF	TGTGCCAGCAGTGCGGGCCGAGGGGGTTCTGAGACAGAGACGCAGTACTTT
-	TRBJ2-4	TRBV4-2	TRBD2	CASSVAGLSATNMQYF	TGTGCCAGCAGCGTAGCGGGGCTGTCCGCCACAAACATGCAGTATTTC
-	TRBJ2-3	TRBV3-1	TRBD2	CACSHLGGRAKNTQYF	TGTGCCTGCAGCCACTTGGGGGGGAGAGCCAAAAATACTCAGTATTTT
many	TRBJ2-7	TRBV6-1	TRBD2	CASSSLRTSGRGQQYF	TGTGCCAGCAGCTCCCTCCGGACTAGCGGGAGAGGACAGCAGTACTTC
many	TRBJ2-1	TRBV12-3/TRBV12-4	-	CASSFEYEQFF	TGTGCCAGCAGTTTCGAGTATGAGCAGTTCTTC
-	TRBJ2-3	TRBV6-5	TRBD2	CASSLAGGGSSDTQYF	TGTGCCAGCAGTTTAGCCGGGGGAGGGAGCTCAGATACGCAGTATTTT
few	TRBJ2-1	TRBV6-5	TRBD2	CASSYPGLGRQFF	TGTGCCAGCAGTTATCCGGGACTAGGGAGGCAGTTCTTC
-	TRBJ2-4	TRBV6-5	-	CASSSPGPRPCAKDTQYF	TGTGCCAGCAGTTCCCCCGGACCGCGGCCGTGCGCCAAAGATACTCAGTACTTC
-	TRBJ2-3	TRBV6-5	-	CASRLQSVIPGALYF	TGTGCCAGCAGACTCCAGTCTGTGATTCCCGGGGCGCTGTATTTT
-	TRBJ2-3	TRBV6-4	TRBD2	CASSDGSGSAETQYF	TGTGCCAGCAGTGACGGGAGCGGGAGCGCAGAGACGCAGTATTTC
few	TRBJ2-1	TRBV6-1	-	CASRPGTGEQFF	TGTGCCAGCAGACCCGGGACTGGTGAGCAGTTCTTC
large	TRBJ2-7	TRBV6-1	TRBD1	CASGMTGSYEQYF	TGTGCCAGCGGAATGACAGGGTCCTACGAGCAGTACTTC
-	TRBJ2-5	TRBV12-3/TRBV12-4	-	CASTNQVETQYF	TGTGCCAGCACCAACCAGGTGGAGACCCAGTACTTC
-	TRBJ1-2	TRBV3-1	TRBD1	CASSHRGIGYGYTF	TGTGCCAGCAGCCACAGGGGGATCGGCTATGGCTACACCTTC
many	TRBJ1-5	TRBV6-6	-	CASESFGGNQPQHF	TGTGCCAGCGAATCTTTCGGGGGGAATCAGCCCCAGCATTTT
many	TRBJ2-6	TRBV6-1	TRBD1	CASSEQGAAGANVLTF	TGTGCCAGCAGTGAACAGGGGGCTGCCGGGGCCAACGTCCTGACTTTC
medium-sized	TRBJ2-1	TRBV6-6	TRBD1	CASSYTTTGYNEQFF	TGTGCCAGCAGTTACACAACGACAGGGTACAATGAGCAGTTCTTC
-	TRBJ2-1	TRBV5-1	TRBD1	CASSLGGVGQGNEQFF	TGCGCCAGCAGCTTGGGGGGGGTAGGACAGGGTAATGAGCAGTTCTTC
few	TRBJ2-4	TRBV11-2	-	CASSLRSSSPQYF	TGTGCCAGCAGCTTAAGGTCTTCCTCACCTCAGTACTTC
-	TRBJ2-5	TRBV6-1	-	CARLGGRDWDTQYF	TGTGCGAGGCTCGGGGGGCGTGACTGGGACACCCAGTACTTC
-	TRBJ2-1	TRBV6-5	TRBD1	CASSYWDRAAEQFF	TGTGCCAGCAGTTACTGGGACAGGGCGGCTGAGCAGTTCTTC
few	TRBJ2-1	TRBV6-1	TRBD2	CASSESWRGGNNEQFF	TGTGCCAGCAGTGAATCTTGGCGGGGGGGCAACAATGAGCAGTTCTTC
-	TRBJ2-3	TRBV6-1	-	CASSVTRAPNTQYF	TGTGCCAGCAGTGTAACGAGAGCCCCAAATACGCAGTATTTT
-	TRBJ2-5	TRBV28	-	CASSRASFQYF	TGTGCCAGCAGCCGGGCCTCTTTCCAGTACTTC
few	TRBJ2-7	TRBV3-1	-	CASSPPTSLYEQYF	TGTGCCAGCAGCCCCCCGACTAGTCTCTACGAGCAGTACTTC
many	TRBJ1-3	TRBV6-5	-	CASSYGVGGNTIYF	TGTGCCAGCAGTTACGGCGTAGGGGGAAACACCATATATTTT
many	TRBJ2-2	TRBV12-3/TRBV12-4	-	CASNTISRETGELFF	TGTGCCAGCAACACCATATCTCGGGAGACCGGGGAGCTGTTTTTT
-	TRBJ2-1	TRBV27	-	CASSLGTVFNEQFF	TGTGCCAGCAGTCTCGGGACCGTTTTCAATGAGCAGTTCTTC
many	TRBJ1-1	TRBV6-1	-	CASSATDGDTEAFF	TGTGCCAGCAGTGCAACCGACGGGGACACTGAAGCTTTCTTT
-	TRBJ1-2	TRBV27	-	CASSPGTPRDGYTF	TGTGCCAGCAGTCCAGGGACACCGAGGGATGGCTACACCTTC
-	TRBJ1-2	TRBV4-1	-	CASSQGGMVVGNGYTF	TGCGCCAGCAGCCAAGGGGGAATGGTCGTGGGTAATGGCTACACCTTC
many	TRBJ2-5	TRBV27	TRBD2	CASSWGTSGEETQYF	TGTGCCAGCAGTTGGGGGACTAGCGGAGAAGAGACCCAGTACTTC
many	TRBJ2-7	TRBV10-1	-	CASSKELGEQYF	TGCGCCAGCAGCAAAGAGTTGGGAGAGCAGTACTTC
-	TRBJ2-7	TRBV6-1	TRBD2	CASSGTSLGEQYF	TGTGCCAGCAGTGGGACTAGCCTAGGCGAGCAGTACTTC
-	TRBJ2-7	TRBV4-2	-	CASSQAGLSAKDTQYF	TGTGCCAGCAGCCAAGCGGGGCTAAGCGCCAAAGATACGCAGTACTTC
-	TRBJ1-1	TRBV14	-	CASSENRIVTEAFF	TGTGCCAGCAGCGAAAACAGGATTGTAACTGAAGCTTTCTTT
many	TRBJ2-7	TRBV30	-	CAWSTSSYEQYF	TGTGCCTGGAGTACTTCCTCCTACGAGCAGTACTTC
many	TRBJ2-1	TRBV10-1	-	CASSETQYNEQFF	TGCGCCAGCAGTGAGACCCAATACAATGAGCAGTTCTTC